The T cell receptor beta chain under discussion was sequenced for a study of shared clonotypes between healthy human individuals. Study outcomes and limitations: Generally, naive subsets (rather than memory subsets) showed larger estimated richness.

Sequencing was performed with immunoSEQ multiplex PCR; in TCRdb, only in-frame clones are kept and a portion is missing. The sample has about 2.1 million clones; more than 85% are singletons. Concerning this clone itself: Antigen specificity is unknown. This likely stems from a read error, as it lies one base from a far larger clone. This sample includes further DNA sequences coding for the same CDR3.

CD45RO-negative cells were positively selected for CCR7, leaving out terminally differentiated effector memory CD45RA+ cells. This CDR3 comprises 12 residues. Germline V gene sequence: CDR1 SGHDT, CDR2 YYEEEE. V gave up 0 bases and J gave up 7 bases, with 5 bases separating them. This TCR came from a man younger than 35 in good health. Some clones in this sample may be carry-over from other donors' samples. The chain has TRBV5-6 and TRBJ2-1; D is undetermined. Source material: naive CD8+ T cells from PBMCs. The CDR3 region has the DNA TGTGCCAGCAGCTTGGGTGGGAATGAGCAGTTCTTC. It translates to CASSLGGNEQFF.